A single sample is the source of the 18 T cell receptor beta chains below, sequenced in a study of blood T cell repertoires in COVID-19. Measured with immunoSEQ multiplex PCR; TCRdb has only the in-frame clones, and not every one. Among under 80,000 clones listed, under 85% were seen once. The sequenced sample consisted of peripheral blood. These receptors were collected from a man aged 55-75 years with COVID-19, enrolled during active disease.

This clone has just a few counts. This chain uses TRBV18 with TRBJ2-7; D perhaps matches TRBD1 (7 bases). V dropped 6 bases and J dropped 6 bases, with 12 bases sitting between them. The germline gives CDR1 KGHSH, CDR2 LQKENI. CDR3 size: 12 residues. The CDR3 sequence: CASSGQGGEQYF. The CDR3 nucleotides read TGTGCCAGCTCGGGGCAGGGGGGCGAGCAGTACTTC. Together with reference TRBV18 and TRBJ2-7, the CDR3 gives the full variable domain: NAGVMQNPRHLVRRRGQEARLRCSPMKGHSHVYWYRQLPEEGLKFMVYLQKENIIDESGMPKERFSAEFPKEGPSILRIQQVVRGDSAAYFCASSGQGGEQYFGPGTRLTVT.

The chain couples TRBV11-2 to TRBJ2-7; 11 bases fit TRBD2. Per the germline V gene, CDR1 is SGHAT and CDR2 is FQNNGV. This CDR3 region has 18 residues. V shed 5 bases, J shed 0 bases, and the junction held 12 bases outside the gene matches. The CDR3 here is CASSLNLGLAGGSYEQYF. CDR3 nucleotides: TGTGCCAGCAGCCTAAACCTCGGGCTAGCGGGAGGCTCCTACGAGCAGTACTTC. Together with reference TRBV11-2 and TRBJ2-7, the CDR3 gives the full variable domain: EAGVAQSPRYKIIEKRQSVAFWCNPISGHATLYWYQQILGQGPKLLIQFQNNGVVDDSQLPKDRFSAERLKGVDSTLKIQPAKLEDSAVYLCASSLNLGLAGGSYEQYFGPGTRLTVT.

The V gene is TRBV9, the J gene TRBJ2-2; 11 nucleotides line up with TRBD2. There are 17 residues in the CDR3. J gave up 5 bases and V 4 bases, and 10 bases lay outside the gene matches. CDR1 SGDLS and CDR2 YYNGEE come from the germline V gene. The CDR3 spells CASSPRELAGATGELFF. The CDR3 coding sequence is TGTGCCAGCAGCCCCCGGGAACTAGCGGGAGCAACCGGGGAGCTGTTTTTT.

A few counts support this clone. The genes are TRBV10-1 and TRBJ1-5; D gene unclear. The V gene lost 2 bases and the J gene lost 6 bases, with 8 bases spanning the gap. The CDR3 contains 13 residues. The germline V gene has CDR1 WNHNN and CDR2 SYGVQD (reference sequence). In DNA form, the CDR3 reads TGCGCCAGCAGTGAGGCGGGAAGTCAGCCCCAGCATTTT. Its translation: CASSEAGSQPQHF.

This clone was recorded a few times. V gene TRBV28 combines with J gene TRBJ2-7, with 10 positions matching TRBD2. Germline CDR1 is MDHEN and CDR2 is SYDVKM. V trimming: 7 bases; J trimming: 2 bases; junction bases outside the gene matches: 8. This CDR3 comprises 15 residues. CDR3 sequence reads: CASTSGRQRTYEQYF. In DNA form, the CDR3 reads TGTGCCAGCACTAGCGGGAGACAACGTACCTACGAGCAGTACTTC.

The CDR3 coding sequence is TGTGCCAGCTCACCACTGGGACAGCGACAATACGAGCAGTACTTC. It translates to CASSPLGQRQYEQYF. The chain combines TRBV18 with TRBJ2-7, with 7 bases lining up with TRBD1. The CDR3 totals 15 residues. V was clipped by 1 base and J by 4 bases; unmatched bases: 7. The V gene's germline CDR1 is KGHSH and CDR2 LQKENI.

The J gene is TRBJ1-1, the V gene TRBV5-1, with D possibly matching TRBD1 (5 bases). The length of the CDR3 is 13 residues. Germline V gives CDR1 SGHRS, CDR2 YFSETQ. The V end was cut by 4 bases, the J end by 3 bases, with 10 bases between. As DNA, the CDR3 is TGCGCCAGCAGCGTTGACAGCGACACTGAAGCTTTCTTT. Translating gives CASSVDSDTEAFF.

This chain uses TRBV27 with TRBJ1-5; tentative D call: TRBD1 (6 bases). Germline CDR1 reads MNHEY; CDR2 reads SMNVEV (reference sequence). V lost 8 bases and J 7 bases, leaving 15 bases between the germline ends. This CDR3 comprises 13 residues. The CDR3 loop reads CASSYRATQPQHF. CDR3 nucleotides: TGTGCCAGCTCGTACAGGGCGACCCAGCCCCAGCATTTT.

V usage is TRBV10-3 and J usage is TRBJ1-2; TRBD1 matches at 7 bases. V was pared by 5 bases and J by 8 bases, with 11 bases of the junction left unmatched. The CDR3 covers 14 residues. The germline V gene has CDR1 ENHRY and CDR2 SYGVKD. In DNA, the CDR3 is TGTGCCATCAGTAATGACAGGGACCTATTGGGCTACACCTTC. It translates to CAISNDRDLLGYTF.

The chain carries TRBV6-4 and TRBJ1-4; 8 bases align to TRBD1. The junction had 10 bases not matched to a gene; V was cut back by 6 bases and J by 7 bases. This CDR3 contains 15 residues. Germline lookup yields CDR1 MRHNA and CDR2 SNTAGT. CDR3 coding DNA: TGTGCCAGCAGGGATACTGACAGGGGAGGTGAAAAACTGTTTTTT. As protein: CASRDTDRGGEKLFF.

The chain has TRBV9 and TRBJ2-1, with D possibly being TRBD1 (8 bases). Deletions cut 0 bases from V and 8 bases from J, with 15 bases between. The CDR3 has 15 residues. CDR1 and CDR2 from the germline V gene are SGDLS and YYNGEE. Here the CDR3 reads CASSVANRGGDEQFF. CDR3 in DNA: TGTGCCAGCAGCGTAGCGAACAGGGGGGGCGATGAGCAGTTCTTC.

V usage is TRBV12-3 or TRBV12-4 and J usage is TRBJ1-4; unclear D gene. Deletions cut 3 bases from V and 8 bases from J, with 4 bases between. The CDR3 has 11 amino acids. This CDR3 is CASSLREKLFF. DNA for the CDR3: TGTGCCAGCAGTTTGAGGGAAAAACTGTTTTTT.

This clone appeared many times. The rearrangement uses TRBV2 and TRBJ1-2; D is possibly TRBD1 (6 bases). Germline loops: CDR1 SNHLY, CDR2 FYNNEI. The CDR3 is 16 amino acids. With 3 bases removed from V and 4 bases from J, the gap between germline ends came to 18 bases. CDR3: CASSDLGQGLGYGYTF. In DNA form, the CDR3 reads TGTGCCAGCAGTGATCTTGGGCAGGGGTTGGGCTATGGCTACACCTTC.

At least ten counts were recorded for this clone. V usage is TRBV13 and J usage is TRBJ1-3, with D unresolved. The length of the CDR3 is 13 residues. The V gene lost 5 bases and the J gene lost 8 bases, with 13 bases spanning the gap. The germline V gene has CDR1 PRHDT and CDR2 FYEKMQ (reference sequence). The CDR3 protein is CASSRTRRHTIYF. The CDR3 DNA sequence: TGTGCCAGCAGCCGGACTAGGCGGCACACCATATATTTT. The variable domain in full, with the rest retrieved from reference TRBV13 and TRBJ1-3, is AAGVIQSPRHLIKEKRETATLKCYPIPRHDTVYWYQQGPGQDPQFLISFYEKMQSDKGSIPDRFSAQQFSDYHSELNMSSLELGDSALYFCASSRTRRHTIYFGEGSWLTVV.

In DNA, the CDR3 is TGTGCCAGTAGTATTGAACCGGGGACAATCACCAATGAGCAGTTCTTC. Protein product: CASSIEPGTITNEQFF. The genes are TRBV19 and TRBJ2-1, with a weak D call TRBD1 (6 bases). Germline V gene sequence: CDR1 LNHDA, CDR2 SQIVND (reference sequence). There are 16 residues in the CDR3. V lost 3 bases to trimming and J lost 6 bases, with 18 bases between them.

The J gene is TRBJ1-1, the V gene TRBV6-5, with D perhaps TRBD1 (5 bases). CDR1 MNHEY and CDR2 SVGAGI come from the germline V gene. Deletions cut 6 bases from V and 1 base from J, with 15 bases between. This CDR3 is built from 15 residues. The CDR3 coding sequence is TGTGCCAGCAGGCCCAATCGCGGGGGGAACACTGAAGCTTTCTTT. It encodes CASRPNRGGNTEAFF.

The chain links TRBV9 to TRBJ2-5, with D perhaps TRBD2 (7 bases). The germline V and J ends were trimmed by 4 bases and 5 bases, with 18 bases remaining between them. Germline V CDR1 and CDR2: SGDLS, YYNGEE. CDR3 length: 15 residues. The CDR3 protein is CASSPRGREWETQYF. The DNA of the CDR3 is TGTGCCAGCAGCCCCCGGGGGCGGGAGTGGGAGACCCAGTACTTC. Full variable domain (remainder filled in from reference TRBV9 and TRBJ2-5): DSGVTQTPKHLITATGQRVTLRCSPRSGDLSVYWYQQSLDQGLQFLIQYYNGEERAKGNILERFSAQQFPDLHSELNLSSLELGDSALYFCASSPRGREWETQYFGPGTRLLVL.

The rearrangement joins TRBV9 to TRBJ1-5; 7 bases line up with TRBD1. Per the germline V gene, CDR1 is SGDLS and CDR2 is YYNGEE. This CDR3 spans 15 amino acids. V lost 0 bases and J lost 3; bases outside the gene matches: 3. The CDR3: CASSVEDRPNQPQHF. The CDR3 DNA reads TGTGCCAGCAGCGTAGAGGACAGGCCCAATCAGCCCCAGCATTTT.